Listed below are T cell receptor beta chains from one sample, sequenced in a study of blood T cell repertoires in COVID-19. Generated by immunoSEQ multiplex PCR, the TCRdb table keeps only in-frame clones and is missing some. The profile shows some 250,000 clones, around 90% of them singletons. Sequencing input: peripheral blood. The receptors derive from a human donor in a cohort sampled during active COVID-19. Both conserved end residues are part of each CDR3. Each record gives: clone size, D gene, V gene, J gene, CDR3 protein, CDR3 DNA. D genes are given only for firm matches. Only some rows state a clone size, as once, few, many or a class for expanded clones.

-,-,TRBV5-4,TRBJ2-7,CASSPQVTNYEQYF,TGTGCCAGCAGCCCCCAAGTCACAAACTACGAGCAGTACTTC
few,TRBD1,TRBV6-2/TRBV6-3,TRBJ2-7,CASSLGQGSYEQYF,TGTGCCAGCAGTTTGGGACAGGGGAGTTACGAGCAGTACTTC
-,TRBD2,TRBV10-3,TRBJ2-1,CAISGTSGERNEQFF,TGTGCCATCAGTGGGACTAGCGGCGAGCGGAATGAGCAGTTCTTC
-,-,TRBV12-3/TRBV12-4,TRBJ1-1,CASSLGLGAAFF,TGTGCCAGCAGTTTGGGTTTGGGGGCCGCTTTCTTT
-,-,TRBV19,TRBJ2-5,CASQGGETQYF,TGTGCCAGTCAGGGGGGAGAGACCCAGTACTTC
-,-,TRBV5-6,TRBJ1-1,CASSLSGVLPEAFF,TGTGCCAGCAGCTTGTCAGGGGTCCTCCCCGAAGCTTTCTTT
-,-,TRBV29-1,TRBJ1-1,CSGTPGVWTEAFF,TGCAGCGGGACGCCGGGAGTCTGGACTGAAGCTTTCTTT
-,-,TRBV7-8,TRBJ2-7,CAIADSPFAYEQYF,TGTGCCATCGCGGACTCCCCTTTTGCCTACGAGCAGTACTTC
-,-,TRBV11-2,TRBJ2-1,CASAGNNEQFF,TGTGCCAGCGCGGGGAACAATGAGCAGTTCTTC
-,-,TRBV4-3,TRBJ2-6,CASSPRQVSSGANVLTF,TGCGCCAGCAGCCCTCGACAGGTGTCCTCTGGGGCCAACGTCCTGACTTTC
-,-,TRBV5-1,TRBJ1-1,CASSLVQVDGTEAFF,TGCGCCAGCAGCTTGGTACAGGTTGATGGCACTGAAGCTTTCTTT
-,-,TRBV5-1,TRBJ1-4,CASSLGFRNEKLFF,TGCGCCAGCAGCTTGGGATTCAGAAATGAAAAACTGTTTTTT
few,TRBD1,TRBV10-3,TRBJ2-7,CAAKGAGYLYEQYF,TGTGCCGCTAAGGGGGCAGGGTACCTCTACGAGCAGTACTTC
-,-,TRBV19,TRBJ1-5,CASSPGFNQPQHF,TGTGCCAGTAGTCCCGGTTTCAATCAGCCCCAGCATTTT
-,TRBD1,TRBV6-5,TRBJ2-4,CASSQGTGVENIQYF,TGTGCCAGCAGTCAGGGGACAGGGGTCGAAAACATTCAGTACTTC
-,TRBD1,TRBV13,TRBJ1-6,CASSLGLGTGGFVGSPLHF,TGTGCCAGCAGCTTAGGCCTGGGGACAGGGGGCTTCGTGGGTTCACCCCTCCACTTT
-,-,TRBV7-6,TRBJ2-7,CASSLSDSYEQYF,TGTGCCAGCAGCTTATCGGACAGCTACGAGCAGTACTTC
-,TRBD1,TRBV6-1,TRBJ1-1,CASSGPGQGATLGAFF,TGTGCCAGCAGTGGGCCCGGACAGGGGGCGACCCTTGGAGCTTTCTTT
-,-,TRBV6-1,TRBJ2-3,CASSDREYTDTQYF,TGTGCCAGCAGTGACAGGGAATACACAGATACGCAGTATTTT
-,-,TRBV24-1,TRBJ1-5,CATSVDSNQPQHF,TGTGCCACCAGTGTAGATAGCAATCAGCCCCAGCATTTT
-,-,TRBV21-1,TRBJ2-7,CASTHQTRYEQYF,TGTGCCAGCACGCATCAGACCAGGTACGAGCAGTACTTC
-,-,TRBV15,TRBJ2-7,CATSSSPTDQFHYEQYF,TGTGCCACCAGCTCATCCCCAACAGACCAATTCCACTACGAGCAGTACTTC
once,-,TRBV19,TRBJ1-6,CASMLSSYNSPLHF,TGTGCCAGTATGCTGAGCTCCTATAATTCACCCCTCCACTTT
-,-,TRBV10-3,TRBJ1-5,CAISQTKTTGYSNQPQHF,TGTGCCATCAGCCAAACCAAAACGACAGGCTATAGCAATCAGCCCCAGCATTTT
-,TRBD1,TRBV7-3,TRBJ2-7,CASSSGQTYEQYF,TGTGCCAGCAGCTCGGGACAGACCTACGAGCAGTACTTC
few,-,TRBV4-1,TRBJ1-2,CASSQERQGHGYTF,TGCGCCAGCAGCCAAGAGAGGCAGGGGCATGGCTACACCTTC